This T cell receptor (beta chain) was found in a study of CD8 T cells in Susac syndrome (dated by TCRdb to about 2019). At the level of the whole study: Repertoire sequencing was used to test whether CD8+ T cell activation and differentiation in Susac syndrome was antigen driven. Clonality of the CD8+ T cell repertoire was compared between more than 9 healthy donors, about 14 Susac syndrome patients and under 19 multiple sclerosis patients.

Study-wide conclusions, independent of this receptor: The number of individuals in the TCR sequencing and HLA analysis was acknowledged as relatively small.

RNA was extracted with the RNeasy kit and roughly 0.5 to 1 ug was reverse transcribed using random hexamers. The immunoSEQ multiplex PCR assay, covering 54 Vbeta and 13 Jbeta segments, was used to amplify TCR beta CDR3 regions. PCR amplification bias was corrected using a synthetic template baseline for primer optimization and computational correction. The authors' analysis ran thus. Reads were annotated to V, D and J genes according to IMGT and were analyzed with immunoSEQ Analyzer, with only productive sequences retained. To calculate clonality, Shannon entropy was normalized by log2 of the number of productive unique sequences and then subtracted from one. For each patient and control, public and private clones were evaluated among the 100 most prevalent clones. Susac-specific clones were defined as absent from healthy and MS cohorts, some 1,000 published viral clones and other ImmuneACCESS disease sequences. TCRdb reprocessing: public reads trimmed at Q25 with fastp, clones called with MiXCR, in-frame beta chains kept. Each entry is one CDR3 protein sequence, shown with its most common DNA and genes. TCRdb, not the authors, supplied the V and J calls. Counted in this sample were about 400,000 distinct CDR3 sequences; more than 80% of them appeared once. About 0.1% of the sample is held by the ten biggest clonotypes.

Taken from the germline V gene, the CDR1 and CDR2 loops are SGHDN and FVKESK. Trimming at the junction amounts to 4 bases on V and 2 bases on J, and the germline ends lie 15 bases apart. Taken from cysteine to phenylalanine, the CDR3 has 15 residues. Kept here is only the CDR3 DNA, which spans 45 bases and is read in frame from base 1. Peripheral blood CD8+ and CD4+ T cells from healthy donors, Susac syndrome patients and multiple sclerosis patients were profiled using high-throughput TCR beta sequencing. Treatment-naive patients with stable or active relapsing-remitting disease fulfilling revised McDonald criteria were used as multiple sclerosis controls. Bulk CD8+ and CD4+ T cells were purified magnetically by negative isolation, whereas CD8+ TEMRA cells were enriched by FACS. Blood was collected in EDTA tubes and processed within 24 hours, with PBMCs isolated through density gradient centrifugation. PBMCs intended for TCR sequencing were cryopreserved in liquid nitrogen and were subsequently thawed in a 37 degrees C water bath. A purity of at least 90% was achieved for sorted or isolated CD4+, CD8+ and CD8+ TEMRA cells.

Turning to this clonotype: Its antigen is still unknown. Base quality data are lacking; no much larger clone is found one base away.

Material: CD8+ T cells from PBMCs. This TCR came from a human donor with multiple sclerosis. The chain is assembled from TRBV14 and TRBJ2-7; the D gene assignment is ambiguous. The sequenced DNA: TGTGCCAGCAGCCCAAGTTCTGTTCGAACCTACGAGCAGTACTTC. This yields the protein CASSPSSVRTYEQYF.